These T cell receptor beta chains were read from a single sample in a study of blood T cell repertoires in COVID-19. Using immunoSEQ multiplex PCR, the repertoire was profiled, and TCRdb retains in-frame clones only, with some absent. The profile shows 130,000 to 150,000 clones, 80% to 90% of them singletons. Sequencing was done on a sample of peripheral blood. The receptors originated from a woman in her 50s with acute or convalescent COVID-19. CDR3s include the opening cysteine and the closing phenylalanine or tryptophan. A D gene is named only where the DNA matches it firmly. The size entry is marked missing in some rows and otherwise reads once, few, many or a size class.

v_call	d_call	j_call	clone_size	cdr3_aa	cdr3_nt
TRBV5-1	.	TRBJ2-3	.	CASSPSSGVQNTQYF	TGCGCCAGCAGTCCATCTTCGGGGGTTCAAAATACGCAGTATTTT
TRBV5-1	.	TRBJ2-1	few	CASSFASTYNEQFF	TGCGCCAGCAGCTTCGCGTCCACTTACAATGAGCAGTTCTTC
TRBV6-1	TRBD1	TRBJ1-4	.	CASSEAWGQGNEKLFF	TGTGCCAGCAGTGAAGCGTGGGGACAGGGGAATGAAAAACTGTTTTTT
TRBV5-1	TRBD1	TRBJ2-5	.	CASSLRTGPPETQYF	TGCGCCAGCAGCCTACGGACAGGGCCTCCAGAGACCCAGTACTTC
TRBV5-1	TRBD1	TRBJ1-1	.	CASSIRTGTGNTEAFF	TGCGCCAGCAGCATACGAACCGGGACAGGGAACACTGAAGCTTTCTTT
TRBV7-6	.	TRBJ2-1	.	CASSLGLAPTYNEQFF	TGTGCCAGCAGCTTAGGGCTAGCACCAACCTACAATGAGCAGTTCTTC
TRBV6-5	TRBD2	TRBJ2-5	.	CASSYSSGGAEETQYF	TGTGCCAGCAGTTACTCGAGCGGGGGGGCCGAAGAGACCCAGTACTTC
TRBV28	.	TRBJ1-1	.	CASRATTEAFF	TGTGCCAGCAGGGCGACAACTGAAGCTTTCTTT
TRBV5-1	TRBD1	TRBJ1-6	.	CASSLSTGGSKPPLHF	TGCGCCAGCAGCTTGTCGACAGGGGGCAGTAAGCCACCCCTCCACTTT
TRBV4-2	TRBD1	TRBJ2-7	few	CASSHQGGGYEQYF	TGTGCCAGCAGCCATCAAGGGGGCGGTTACGAGCAGTACTTC
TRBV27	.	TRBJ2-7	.	CASSLGSEQYF	TGTGCCAGCAGTTTGGGGAGCGAGCAGTACTTC
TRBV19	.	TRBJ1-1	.	CATRPGNTEAFF	TGTGCCACCCGGCCGGGGAACACTGAAGCTTTCTTT
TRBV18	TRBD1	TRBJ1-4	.	CASSPRQGASEKLFF	TGTGCCAGCTCACCACGGCAGGGGGCCAGCGAAAAACTGTTTTTT
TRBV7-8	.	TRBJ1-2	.	CASSFSRGGYTF	TGTGCCAGCAGCTTTTCTAGGGGAGGCTACACCTTC
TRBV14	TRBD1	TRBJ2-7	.	CATDSGGQGVRKQYF	TGTGCCACCGATTCAGGGGGACAGGGTGTGAGGAAGCAGTACTTC
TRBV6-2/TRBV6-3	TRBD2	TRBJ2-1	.	CASSDLGLAGAKQFF	TGTGCCAGCAGCGACCTGGGACTAGCGGGAGCAAAGCAGTTCTTC
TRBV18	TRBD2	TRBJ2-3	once	CASSPQTSGRGDTQYF	TGTGCCAGCTCACCGCAGACTAGCGGGAGAGGAGATACGCAGTATTTT
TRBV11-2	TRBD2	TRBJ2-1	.	CASSLVAGAWVDEQFF	TGTGCCAGCAGCTTAGTAGCGGGGGCCTGGGTGGATGAGCAGTTCTTC
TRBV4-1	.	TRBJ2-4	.	CASSSQTGLLHIQYF	TGCGCCAGCAGCTCTCAAACCGGACTTCTACACATTCAGTACTTC
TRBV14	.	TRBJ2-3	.	CASSLAGLNTQYF	TGTGCCAGCAGCCTGGCGGGGCTGAATACGCAGTATTTT
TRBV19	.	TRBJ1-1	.	CASTERVNTEAFF	TGTGCCAGTACCGAACGGGTGAACACTGAAGCTTTCTTT
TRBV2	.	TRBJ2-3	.	CASSPEDTDTQYF	TGTGCCAGCAGTCCAGAGGACACAGATACGCAGTATTTT
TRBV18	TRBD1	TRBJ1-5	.	CASSTGPMGNQPQHF	TGTGCCAGCTCGACAGGGCCCATGGGCAATCAGCCCCAGCATTTT
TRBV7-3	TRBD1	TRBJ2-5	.	CASSSRGPQETQYF	TGTGCCAGCAGCTCCAGGGGGCCCCAAGAGACCCAGTACTTC
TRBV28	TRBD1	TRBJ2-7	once	CASSSRRTGRFF	TGTGCCAGCAGTTCCCGCCGGACAGGGCGTTTCTTC
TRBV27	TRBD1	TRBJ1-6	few	CASSIGTGGGSPLHF	TGTGCCAGCAGTATAGGGACAGGGGGAGGATCACCCCTCCACTTT
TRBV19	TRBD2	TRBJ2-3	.	CASKSGSSTDTQYF	TGTGCCAGTAAGAGCGGGAGCAGCACAGATACGCAGTATTTT
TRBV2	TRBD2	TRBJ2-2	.	CASRGRGASGELFF	TGTGCCAGCAGAGGGCGGGGGGCAAGCGGGGAGCTGTTTTTT
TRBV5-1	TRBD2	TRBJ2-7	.	CASSLPTREGNPYEQYF	TGCGCCAGCAGCCTGCCCACGAGGGAGGGAAATCCATACGAGCAGTACTTC
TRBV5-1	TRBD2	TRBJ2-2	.	CASSLPLAGGGTGELFF	TGCGCCAGCAGCCTACCTCTAGCGGGGGGTGGCACCGGGGAGCTGTTTTTT
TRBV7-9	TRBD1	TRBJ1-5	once	CASSPQGANQPQHF	TGTGCCAGCAGCCCACAGGGGGCCAATCAGCCCCAGCATTTT
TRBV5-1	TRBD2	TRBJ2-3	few	CASSSGTSADTQYF	TGCGCCAGCAGCTCCGGGACTAGCGCAGATACGCAGTATTTT
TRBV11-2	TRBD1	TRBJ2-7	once	CASSEGGAYEQYF	TGTGCCAGCAGCGAAGGGGGCGCCTACGAGCAGTACTTC
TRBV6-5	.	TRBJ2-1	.	CASSYLQAGEQFF	TGTGCCAGCAGTTACTTACAAGCGGGTGAGCAGTTCTTC
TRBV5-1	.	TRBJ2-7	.	CATSQGPTYEQYF	TGCGCAACCAGCCAGGGGCCGACCTACGAGCAGTACTTC
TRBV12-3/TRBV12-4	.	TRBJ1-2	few	CASSGRPTENYTF	TGTGCCAGCAGCGGACGACCGACAGAAAACTACACCTTC
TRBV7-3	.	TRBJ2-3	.	CASSITGGFTDTQYF	TGTGCCAGCAGCATTACGGGGGGCTTCACAGATACGCAGTATTTT
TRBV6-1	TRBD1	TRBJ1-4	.	CASSATDRATNEKLFF	TGTGCCAGCAGTGCCACGGACAGGGCGACTAATGAAAAACTGTTTTTT
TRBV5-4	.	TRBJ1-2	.	CASSAPGGENYGYTF	TGTGCCAGCAGCGCCCCGGGAGGGGAGAACTATGGCTACACCTTC
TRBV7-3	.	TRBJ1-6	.	CASSFNTGSNSPLHF	TGTGCCAGCAGCTTTAACACAGGGTCGAATTCACCCCTCCACTTT
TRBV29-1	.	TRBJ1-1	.	CSVGGGTEAFF	TGCAGCGTTGGGGGGGGCACTGAAGCTTTCTTT
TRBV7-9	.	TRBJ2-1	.	CASSLGASWSEQFF	TGTGCCAGCAGCTTAGGAGCGAGCTGGAGTGAGCAGTTCTTC
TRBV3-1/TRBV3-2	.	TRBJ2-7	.	CASSQGQGYEQYF	TGTGCCAGCAGCCAAGGGCAGGGCTACGAGCAGTACTTC
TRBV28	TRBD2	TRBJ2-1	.	CASSPGSGGGVEQFF	TGTGCCAGCAGCCCGGGGAGCGGGGGAGGTGTTGAGCAGTTCTTC
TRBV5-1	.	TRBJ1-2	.	CASSTQGDYGYTF	TGCGCCAGCAGCACACAGGGTGACTATGGCTACACCTTC
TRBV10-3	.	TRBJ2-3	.	CAISESSLFTDTQYF	TGTGCCATCAGTGAATCCAGTCTGTTCACAGATACGCAGTATTTT
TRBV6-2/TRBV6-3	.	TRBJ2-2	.	CASSGGLSTGELFF	TGTGCCAGCAGTGGCGGACTGAGCACCGGGGAGCTGTTTTTT
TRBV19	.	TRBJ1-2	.	CASTSHQGGGNYGYTF	TGTGCCAGTACCTCCCACCAGGGAGGGGGAAACTATGGCTACACCTTC
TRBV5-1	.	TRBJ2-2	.	CASSLVSEYTGELFF	TGCGCCAGCAGCTTGGTGTCAGAATACACCGGGGAGCTGTTTTTT
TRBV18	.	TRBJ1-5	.	CASSPPGSQPQHF	TGTGCCAGCTCACCCCCGGGGAGTCAGCCCCAGCATTTT
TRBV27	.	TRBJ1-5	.	CASSSTSRGPNQPQHF	TGTGCCAGCAGTTCAACAAGCAGGGGTCCCAATCAGCCCCAGCATTTT
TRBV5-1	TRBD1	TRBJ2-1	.	CASSLDRAGEQFF	TGCGCCAGCAGCCTTGACAGGGCAGGAGAGCAGTTCTTC
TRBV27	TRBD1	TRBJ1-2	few	CASSLGTAYGYTF	TGTGCCAGCAGTTTGGGGACAGCCTATGGCTACACCTTC
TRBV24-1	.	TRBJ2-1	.	CAAQGGDNEQFF	TGTGCCGCCCAAGGGGGGGACAATGAGCAGTTCTTC
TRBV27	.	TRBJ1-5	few	CASSQDSPNQPQHF	TGTGCCAGCAGTCAGGACAGTCCTAATCAGCCCCAGCATTTT
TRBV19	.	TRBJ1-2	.	CASLKDGRGYGYTF	TGTGCCAGCCTCAAGGACGGAAGGGGGTATGGCTACACCTTC
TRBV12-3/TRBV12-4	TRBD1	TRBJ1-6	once	CASRNRGKPLHF	TGTGCCAGCAGGAACAGGGGTAAGCCCCTCCACTTT